This T cell receptor (beta chain) was sequenced in a study of blood T cells in healthy people across ages. Overall study context: Every two T cells gave about one barcoded beta molecule via template switching.

Using a J-beta primer mix together with a sample-barcoded 5' primer, a second PCR was run for 7 to 11 cycles. Each cDNA was tagged by a template-switch adaptor containing 12 random nucleotides. TCRdb re-analysed the 5' RACE reads in MiXCR, keeping a single row per CDR3 protein. The sample includes over 600,000 distinct CDR3 sequences, about 47% of them seen just once. The CDR3 covers 16 residues. Trimming removed 7 bases from V and 4 bases from J; junction bases left unmatched: 12. Germline V CDR1 and CDR2: LNHDA, SQIVND (reference sequence). Study outcomes and limitations: Naive T cell percentage showed a strong correlation with the diversity of TCR beta. As age increased, TCR beta diversity per million T cells fell in a roughly linear fashion.

On this clonotype itself: Its antigen remains unidentified.

The chain has TRBV19 and TRBJ2-1; 8 bases map to TRBD2. The sequencing input was blood. The clonotype was recovered from a man of 80 years or more in good health. CDR3 in amino acids: CASIGKAGVAYNEQFF. In DNA form, the CDR3 reads TGTGCCAGTATTGGAAAAGCGGGAGTGGCGTACAATGAGCAGTTCTTC. The full variable domain, its missing parts supplied by reference TRBV19 and TRBJ2-1, is DGGITQSPKYLFRKEGQNVTLSCEQNLNHDAMYWYRQDPGQGLRLIYYSQIVNDFQKGDIAEGYSVSREKKESFPLTVTSAQKNPTAFYLCASIGKAGVAYNEQFFGPGTRLTVL.